This passage covers 24 T cell receptor beta chains from one sample sequenced in a study of shared clonotypes between healthy human individuals. Data came from immunoSEQ multiplex PCR; TCRdb stores just in-frame clones and leaves some out. Of under 700,000 clones listed, 85% to 95% are singletons. Naive CD8 cells were CD45RO-negative, positively selected for CCR7, excluding terminally differentiated effector memory CD45RA+ cells. The sample taken for sequencing was naive CD8+ T cells sorted from blood. Receptors were obtained from a woman in her 30s in good health.

The V and J genes are TRBV7-8 and TRBJ2-2, with 9 bases aligning to TRBD2. V was clipped by 5 bases and J by 6 bases; unmatched bases: 4. CDR1 and CDR2 from the germline V gene are SGHVS and FQNEAQ. This CDR3 comprises 14 residues. CDR3 coding DNA: TGTGCCAGCAGCGTTAGCGGGAGTCCCGGGGAGCTGTTTTTT. Translating it yields CASSVSGSPGELFF.

The rearrangement links TRBV27 to TRBJ1-4; 9 nucleotides align to TRBD1. The CDR3 is made up of 15 amino acids. Germline V CDR1 and CDR2: MNHEY, SMNVEV (reference sequence). V lost 4 bases to trimming and J lost 6 bases; unmatched junction nucleotides: 6. The CDR3 here is CASSSAGTGHEKLFF. Written as DNA, the CDR3 is TGTGCCAGCAGTTCAGCCGGGACAGGGCATGAAAAACTGTTTTTT.

J is TRBJ2-3 and V is TRBV27; TRBD2 aligns across 9 bases. The CDR3 has 14 residues. The germline V gene has CDR1 MNHEY and CDR2 SMNVEV (reference sequence). J gave up 4 bases and V 4 bases, and 3 bases lay outside the gene matches. DNA for the CDR3: TGTGCCAGCAGTTACTGGACTAGCGCAGATACGCAGTATTTT. It is translated as CASSYWTSADTQYF.

This rearrangement joins TRBV27 to TRBJ1-1, with D perhaps matching TRBD1 (5 bases). The germline gives CDR1 MNHEY, CDR2 SMNVEV (reference sequence). V was cut by 5 bases and J by 0 bases, with 13 bases left in between. This CDR3 comprises 15 residues. In DNA form, the CDR3 reads TGTGCCAGCAGTCTAATCGGGGGATTGAACACTGAAGCTTTCTTT. Translating it yields CASSLIGGLNTEAFF.

V is TRBV14 and J is TRBJ1-4; TRBD1 is a possible D gene (6 bases). There are 16 residues in the CDR3. Germline CDR1 SGHDN, CDR2 FVKESK. V dropped 4 bases and J dropped 7 bases, with 19 bases sitting between them. For the CDR3, the DNA is TGTGCCAGCAGCCTGTCCCCCAACAGGGTCACTGAAAAACTGTTTTTT. Translated, it gives CASSLSPNRVTEKLFF. Drawing the rest from reference TRBV14 and TRBJ1-4, the complete variable domain is EAGVTQFPSHSVIEKGQTVTLRCDPISGHDNLYWYRRVMGKEIKFLLHFVKESKQDESGMPNNRFLAERTGGTYSTLKVQPAELEDSGVYFCASSLSPNRVTEKLFFGSGTQLSVL.

Of note for this clone: The same CDR3 arises from other DNA sequences in this sample as well. This chain links TRBV27 with TRBJ2-7; the D gene is possibly TRBD2 (6 bases). The CDR3 sequence is 13 residues long. Trimming left V 3 bases short and J 7 bases short, with 13 bases between. The germline CDR1 and CDR2 sequences are MNHEY and SMNVEV (reference sequence). The CDR3 DNA reads as TGTGCCAGCAGTTTGGCAGGGCGGGGAGAGCAGTACTTC. This gives the protein CASSLAGRGEQYF.

The rearrangement uses TRBV14 and TRBJ2-7; no reliable D call. Trimming took 0 bases from V and 4 from J, leaving 10 bases between them. The CDR3 spans 14 residues. Germline V lookup: CDR1 SGHDN, CDR2 FVKESK. The CDR3 DNA sequence: TGTGCCAGCAGCCAAGAGTTGGTTCCTTACGAGCAGTACTTC. Residues: CASSQELVPYEQYF.

This clone was counted a single time. V and J are TRBV19 and TRBJ2-5; D may be TRBD2 (6 bases). Gene TRBJ2-7 matches the end of the DNA better, so the J call may be wrong. This CDR3 contains 14 residues. Germline CDR1 reads LNHDA; CDR2 reads SQIVND (reference sequence). The CDR3 DNA follows: TGTGCCAGTAGTATTAGACTAGTTGCCTACGAGCAGTACTTC. Its translation is CASSIRLVAYEQYF.

The rearrangement joins TRBV10-3 to TRBJ2-7; D might be TRBD1 (6 bases). The CDR3 spans 13 residues. V lost 7 bases and J 0 bases, leaving 10 bases between the germline ends. The germline gives CDR1 ENHRY, CDR2 SYGVKD. In DNA, the CDR3 is TGTGCCATCATGGGACACAGCTCCTACGAGCAGTACTTC. Residues: CAIMGHSSYEQYF.

Comment on this clone: Additional DNA sequences in this sample encode the identical CDR3. The genes are TRBV28 and TRBJ1-5, with 8 bases aligning to TRBD1. The germline gives CDR1 MDHEN, CDR2 SYDVKM. CDR3 length equals 13 residues. The junction had 2 bases not matched to a gene; V was cut back by 6 bases and J by 4 bases. In nucleotides, the CDR3 is TGTGCCAGCAGCGGACAGGGTAATCAGCCCCAGCATTTT. Translation: CASSGQGNQPQHF.

The gene calls are TRBV5-1 and TRBJ2-3; tentatively, D is TRBD2 (6 bases). V was clipped by 0 bases and J by 6 bases, with 14 bases between them. The germline CDR1 and CDR2 sequences are SGHRS and YFSETQ. The CDR3 has 15 amino acids. The CDR3 region has the DNA TGCGCCAGCAGCTTGGGCGACCCACGGGGGGATACGCAGTATTTT. This codes for CASSLGDPRGDTQYF.

This clone appeared a single time. The J gene is TRBJ2-2, the V gene TRBV4-1; TRBD2 might be the D (6 bases). CDR1 and CDR2 from the germline V gene are MGHRA and YSYEKL. Trimming removed 6 bases from V and 2 bases from J, with 13 bases in between. There are 15 residues in the CDR3. This chain's CDR3 is CASSQLAANTGELFF. In nucleotides, the CDR3 is TGCGCCAGCAGTCAACTAGCAGCAAACACCGGGGAGCTGTTTTTT.

The chain uses TRBV11-2 and TRBJ2-7; tentatively, D is TRBD1 or TRBD2 (6 bases each). The V end lost 0 bases, the J end lost 0 bases, and 21 bases lay between the germline ends. The germline V gene has CDR1 SGHAT and CDR2 FQNNGV. CDR3 size: 19 residues. CDR3 sequence: CASSLDSSRGLSNSYEQYF. Here the CDR3 DNA reads TGTGCCAGCAGCTTAGATTCATCCCGGGGGCTCTCAAACTCCTACGAGCAGTACTTC.

This clone has only one observation. The J gene is TRBJ2-7, the V gene TRBV13; no clear D. The CDR3 runs to 16 residues. Germline CDR1 reads PRHDT; CDR2 reads FYEKMQ (reference sequence). V was cut by 0 bases and J by 0 bases, with 12 bases left in between. The CDR3 sequence: CASSLGGALSSYEQYF. CDR3 coding DNA: TGTGCCAGCAGCTTAGGTGGAGCGCTAAGCTCCTACGAGCAGTACTTC.

The chain carries TRBV7-2 and TRBJ2-7, with D perhaps matching TRBD1 (5 bases). The V gene's germline CDR1 is SGHTA and CDR2 FQGNSA. CDR3 length equals 14 residues. Trimming removed 4 bases at V and 3 bases at J, with 13 bases between. This chain's CDR3 is CASSSGTGHYEQYF. In DNA form, the CDR3 reads TGTGCCAGCAGCTCGGGCACAGGACACTACGAGCAGTACTTC.

This chain connects TRBV10-1 to TRBJ2-5; maybe TRBD2 (6 bases). V was pared by 8 bases and J by 2 bases, with 12 bases between. This CDR3 has 13 residues. Per the germline V gene, CDR1 is WNHNN and CDR2 is SYGVQD (reference sequence). The CDR3 DNA follows: TGCGCCAGCGGAGGGGAAAGACAAGAGACCCAGTACTTC. It yields the protein CASGGERQETQYF.

This chain uses TRBV21-1 with TRBJ1-1. TRBV21-1 is a pseudogene locus. This CDR3 is 17 amino acids long. Written as DNA, the CDR3 is TGTGCCAGCAGCATCCCGGGACCCGCAGACGCGAACACTGAAGCTTTCTTT. Residues: CASSIPGPADANTEAFF.

This chain's CDR3 is CASSRTLNTGELFF. In DNA, the CDR3 is TGTGCCAGCAGCCGGACACTGAACACCGGGGAGCTGTTTTTT. The chain combines TRBV7-9 with TRBJ2-2, with D possibly being TRBD1 (5 bases). Germline V gene sequence: CDR1 SEHNR, CDR2 FQNEAQ (reference sequence). The germline V and J ends were trimmed by 5 bases and 1 base, with 8 bases remaining between them. The CDR3 totals 14 residues.

This clone was seen a handful of times. The V and J genes are TRBV28 and TRBJ2-7; D not resolved. Germline-derived CDR1 and CDR2 are MDHEN and SYDVKM. V lost 3 bases, J lost 6 bases, and 9 bases lay in between. The CDR3 is 12 residues long. CDR3 bases: TGTGCCAGCAGTTTGTTCGGCGGCGAGCAGTACTTC. It translates to CASSLFGGEQYF. Based on the CDR3 plus reference TRBV28 and TRBJ2-7, the full variable domain is DVKVTQSSRYLVKRTGEKVFLECVQDMDHENMFWYRQDPGLGLRLIYFSYDVKMKEKGDIPEGYSVSREKKERFSLILESASTNQTSMYLCASSLFGGEQYFGPGTRLTVT.

The chain is built from TRBV28 and TRBJ2-1, with a possible D match to TRBD1 (6 bases). This CDR3 spans 16 amino acids. CDR1 MDHEN and CDR2 SYDVKM come from the germline V gene. Trimming left V 6 bases short and J 7 bases short, with 22 bases between. The CDR3 region has the DNA TGTGCCAGCAGCCACTTATGGGCCAACGGGACAAATGAGCAGTTCTTC. Protein: CASSHLWANGTNEQFF.

This chain connects TRBV6-1 to TRBJ2-7; TRBD1 might be the D (6 bases). The CDR3 runs 15 residues. V shed 6 bases and J shed 6 bases, with 21 bases lying between them. Germline-derived CDR1 and CDR2 are MNHNS and SASEGT. CDR3 nucleotides: TGTGCCAGCAGCCCCCTGACAGGCCCGGTGGGCGAGCAGTACTTC. It specifies CASSPLTGPVGEQYF.

This chain uses TRBV28 with TRBJ1-1; D is undetermined. Germline loops: CDR1 MDHEN, CDR2 SYDVKM. The CDR3 length is 16 residues. Trimming took 6 bases from V and 2 from J, leaving 19 bases between them. The CDR3 reads CASSLRGTYKNTEAFF. CDR3 bases: TGTGCCAGCAGCCTACGCGGAACCTACAAAAACACTGAAGCTTTCTTT.

The V call is TRBV4-2, the J call TRBJ2-7; D uncertain. CDR1 LGHNA and CDR2 YNFKEQ come from the germline V gene. Trimming cost V 0 bases and J 1 base, with 7 bases left between them. The CDR3 sequence is 14 residues long. The CDR3 is CASSQEPTSYEQYF. DNA for the CDR3: TGTGCCAGCAGCCAAGAACCGACGTCCTACGAGCAGTACTTC.

The chain couples TRBV28 to TRBJ2-1; D is ambiguous. Germline assignment: CDR1 MDHEN and CDR2 SYDVKM. V shed 3 bases and J shed 0 bases, with 21 bases lying between them. This CDR3 is 19 amino acids long. The CDR3 protein is CASSLPPPPKDRSYNEQFF. As DNA, the CDR3 is TGTGCCAGCAGTTTGCCCCCTCCCCCAAAGGACCGCTCCTACAATGAGCAGTTCTTC.